This T cell receptor beta chain was profiled in a study of regulatory T cells in long-lasting Graves disease. This clonotype was recorded many times. Its matching antigen is unknown. Notes on the study in general: The TCR repertoire of persistent Graves' patients was less diverse than that of newly diagnosed ones.

Time point: newly diagnosed GD, antithyroid drugs for less than 3 months. With RNA extracted from PBMCs as input, the TCR library was made. Building of the TCR beta libraries involved iRepertoire HTBI primers and Arm-PCR of CDR3 regions. TCRdb ran MiXCR on the multiplex PCR reads and lists one entry per CDR3 protein. The sample lists 200,000 to 250,000 distinct CDR3 sequences, about 19% seen once, with approximately 15% in the top ten. The receptor was derived from a female donor with Graves disease. This specimen consisted of peripheral blood mononuclear cells (PBMCs), obtained at new diagnosis, from a patient treated with antithyroid drugs.

The CDR3 coding sequence is TGTGCCAGCAGTTTAGACCCAGGGGTCACTGAAGCTTTCTTT. Protein product: CASSLDPGVTEAFF. The chain links TRBV12-3 or TRBV12-4 to TRBJ1-1; D might be TRBD1 (6 bases). Trimming stripped 1 base from V and 4 bases from J, with 10 bases between. The CDR3 covers 14 residues.